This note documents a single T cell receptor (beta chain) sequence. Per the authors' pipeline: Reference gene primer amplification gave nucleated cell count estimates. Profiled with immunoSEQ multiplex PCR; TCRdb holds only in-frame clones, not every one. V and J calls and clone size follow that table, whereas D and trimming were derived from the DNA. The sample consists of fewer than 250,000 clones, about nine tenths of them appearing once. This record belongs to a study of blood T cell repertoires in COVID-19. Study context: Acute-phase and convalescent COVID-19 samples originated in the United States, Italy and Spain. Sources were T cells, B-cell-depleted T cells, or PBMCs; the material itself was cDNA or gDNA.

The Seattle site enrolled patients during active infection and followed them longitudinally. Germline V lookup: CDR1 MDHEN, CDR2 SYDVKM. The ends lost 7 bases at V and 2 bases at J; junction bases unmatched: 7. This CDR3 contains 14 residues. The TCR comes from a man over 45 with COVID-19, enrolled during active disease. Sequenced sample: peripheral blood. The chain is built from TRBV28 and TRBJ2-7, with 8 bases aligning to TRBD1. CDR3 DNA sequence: TGTGCCAGCACCCCCGGGACAGGAGCCTACGAGCAGTACTTC. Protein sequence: CASTPGTGAYEQYF.